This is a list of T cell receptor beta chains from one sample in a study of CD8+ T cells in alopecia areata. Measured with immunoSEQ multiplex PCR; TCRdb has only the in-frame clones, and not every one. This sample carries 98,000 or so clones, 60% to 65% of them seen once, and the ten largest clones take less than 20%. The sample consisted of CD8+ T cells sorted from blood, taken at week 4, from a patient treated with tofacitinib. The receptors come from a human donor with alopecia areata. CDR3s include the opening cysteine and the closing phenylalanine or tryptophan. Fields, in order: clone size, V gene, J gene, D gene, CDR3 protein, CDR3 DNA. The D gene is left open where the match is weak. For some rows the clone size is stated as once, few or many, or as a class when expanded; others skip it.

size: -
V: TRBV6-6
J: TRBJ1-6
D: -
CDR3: CAGGSYNSPLHF
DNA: TGTGCCGGGGGCTCCTATAATTCACCCCTCCACTTT

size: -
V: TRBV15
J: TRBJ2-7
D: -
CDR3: CATSSPRGSRPYEQYF
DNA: TGTGCCACCAGCAGCCCAAGAGGTAGTCGACCCTACGAGCAGTACTTC

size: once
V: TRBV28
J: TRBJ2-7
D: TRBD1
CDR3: CASSFWGVTGGNEQYF
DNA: TGTGCCAGCAGTTTTTGGGGAGTCACAGGGGGGAACGAGCAGTACTTC

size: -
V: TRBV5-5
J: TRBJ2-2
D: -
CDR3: CASSLEGPVGELFF
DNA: TGTGCCAGCAGCTTGGAGGGCCCGGTCGGGGAGCTGTTTTTT

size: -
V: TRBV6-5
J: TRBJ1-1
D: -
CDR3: CASSYSRVREDTEAFF
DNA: TGTGCCAGCAGTTACTCTCGGGTCAGGGAGGACACTGAAGCTTTCTTT

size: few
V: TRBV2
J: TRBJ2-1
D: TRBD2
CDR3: CATRGSGSDEQFF
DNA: TGTGCCACCAGGGGTAGCGGGAGCGATGAGCAGTTCTTC

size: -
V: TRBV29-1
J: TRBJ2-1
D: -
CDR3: CSVGTSNSYNEQFF
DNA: TGCAGCGTTGGGACATCTAACTCCTACAATGAGCAGTTCTTC

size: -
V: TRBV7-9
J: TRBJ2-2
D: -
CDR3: CASSATMYTGELFF
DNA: TGTGCCAGCAGCGCCACGATGTACACCGGGGAGCTGTTTTTT

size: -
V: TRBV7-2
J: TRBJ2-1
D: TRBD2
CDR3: CASSEGTSEFYNEQFF
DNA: TGTGCCAGCAGCGAAGGGACTAGCGAGTTCTACAATGAGCAGTTCTTC

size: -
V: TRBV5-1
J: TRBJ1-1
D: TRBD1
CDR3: CASSSPGQGSTEAFF
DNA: TGCGCCAGCAGCTCCCCTGGACAGGGAAGCACTGAAGCTTTCTTT

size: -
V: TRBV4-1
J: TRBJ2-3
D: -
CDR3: CASSQDLAATDTQYF
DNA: TGCGCCAGCAGCCAAGATTTGGCAGCAACAGATACGCAGTATTTT

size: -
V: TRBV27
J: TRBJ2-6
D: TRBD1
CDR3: CASSLTGGSGANVLTF
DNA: TGTGCCAGCAGTTTAACAGGGGGCTCTGGGGCCAACGTCCTGACTTTC

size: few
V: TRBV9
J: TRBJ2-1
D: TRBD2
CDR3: CASSVASGGAPYNEQFF
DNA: TGTGCCAGCAGCGTTGCTAGCGGGGGGGCTCCCTACAATGAGCAGTTCTTC

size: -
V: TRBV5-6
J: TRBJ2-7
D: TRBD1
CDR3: CASSRDRDYEQYF
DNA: TGTGCCAGCAGCCGGGACAGAGACTACGAGCAGTACTTC

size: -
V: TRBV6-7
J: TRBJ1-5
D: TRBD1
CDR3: CASSYPPVRGHQPQHF
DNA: TGTGCCAGCAGTTACCCGCCCGTCAGGGGGCACCAGCCCCAGCATTTT

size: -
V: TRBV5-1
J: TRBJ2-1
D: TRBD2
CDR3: CASSLGSGDYNEQFF
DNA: TGCGCCAGCAGCTTGGGTAGCGGGGACTACAATGAGCAGTTCTTC

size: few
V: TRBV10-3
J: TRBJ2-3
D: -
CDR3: CAIQEVLADTQYF
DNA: TGTGCCATTCAAGAGGTTCTGGCAGATACGCAGTATTTT

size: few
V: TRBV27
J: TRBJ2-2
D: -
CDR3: CASSFQDWSGELFF
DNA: TGTGCCAGCAGTTTCCAGGATTGGTCCGGGGAGCTGTTTTTT

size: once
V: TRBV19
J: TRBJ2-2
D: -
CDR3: CASSLGESTGELFF
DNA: TGTGCCAGTAGTTTGGGGGAGTCCACCGGGGAGCTGTTTTTT

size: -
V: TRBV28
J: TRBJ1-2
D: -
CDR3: CASSLSIREYGYTF
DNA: TGTGCCAGCAGTTTATCAATCAGGGAATATGGCTACACCTTC

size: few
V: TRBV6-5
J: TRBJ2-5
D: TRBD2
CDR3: CASSQSGGRGETQYF
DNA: TGTGCCAGCAGCCAATCTGGCGGGAGGGGAGAGACCCAGTACTTC

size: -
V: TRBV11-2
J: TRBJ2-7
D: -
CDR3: CASSLVGPAYEQYF
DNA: TGTGCCAGCAGCTTAGTCGGGCCGGCCTACGAGCAGTACTTC

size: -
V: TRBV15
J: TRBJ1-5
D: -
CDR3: CATSRDRIGDNQPQHF
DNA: TGTGCCACCAGCAGAGATCGGATCGGAGACAATCAGCCCCAGCATTTT

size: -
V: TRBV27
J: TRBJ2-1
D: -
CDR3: CASSLSWSGYNEQFF
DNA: TGTGCCAGCAGTTTATCCTGGTCGGGTTACAATGAGCAGTTCTTC

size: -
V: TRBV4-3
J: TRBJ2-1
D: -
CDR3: CASSLREPYNEQFF
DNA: TGCGCCAGCAGCCTCCGGGAACCCTACAATGAGCAGTTCTTC

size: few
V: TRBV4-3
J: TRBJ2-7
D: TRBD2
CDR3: CASSQVLAGVIEQYF
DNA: TGCGCCAGCAGCCAAGTACTAGCGGGGGTTATCGAGCAGTACTTC

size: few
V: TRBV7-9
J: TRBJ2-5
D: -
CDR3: CASSSLLQETQYF
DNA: TGTGCCAGCAGCTCCCTGCTCCAAGAGACCCAGTACTTC

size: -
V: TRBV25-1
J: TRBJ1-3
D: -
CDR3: CASSEGTYDSGNTIYF
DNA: TGTGCCAGCAGTGAAGGGACGTACGACTCTGGAAACACCATATATTTT

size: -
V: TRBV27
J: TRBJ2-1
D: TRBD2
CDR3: CATRGSGSDEQFF
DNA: TGTGCCACCAGGGGTAGCGGGAGCGATGAGCAGTTCTTC

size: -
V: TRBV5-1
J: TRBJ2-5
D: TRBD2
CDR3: CASSPGTSGAETQYF
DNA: TGCGCCAGCAGCCCCGGGACTAGCGGGGCGGAGACCCAGTACTTC

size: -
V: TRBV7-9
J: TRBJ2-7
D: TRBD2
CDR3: CASSFWRGLLNEQYF
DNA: TGTGCCAGCAGCTTTTGGAGGGGACTACTGAACGAGCAGTACTTC

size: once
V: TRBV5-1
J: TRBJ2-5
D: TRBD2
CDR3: CASSTGLAGVDQETQYF
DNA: TGCGCCAGCAGCACAGGACTAGCGGGAGTGGATCAAGAGACCCAGTACTTC

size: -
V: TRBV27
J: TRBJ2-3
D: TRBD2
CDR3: CASSRRLAGEDTQYF
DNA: TGTGCCAGCAGTCGTAGACTAGCGGGGGAGGATACGCAGTATTTT

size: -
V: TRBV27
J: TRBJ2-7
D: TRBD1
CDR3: CASRETGSAIYEQYF
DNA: TGTGCCAGCAGAGAGACAGGGTCGGCTATTTACGAGCAGTACTTC

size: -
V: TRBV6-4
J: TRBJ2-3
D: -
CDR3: CASSEKGESDTQYF
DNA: TGTGCCAGCAGTGAGAAGGGGGAATCAGATACGCAGTATTTT

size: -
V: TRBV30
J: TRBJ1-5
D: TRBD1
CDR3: CAWSAGTGGNQPQHF
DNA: TGTGCCTGGAGTGCCGGGACAGGGGGTAATCAGCCCCAGCATTTT

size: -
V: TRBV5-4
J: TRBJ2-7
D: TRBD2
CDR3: CASSFLAGSSYEQYF
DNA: TGTGCCAGCAGCTTTCTAGCGGGGAGCTCCTACGAGCAGTACTTC

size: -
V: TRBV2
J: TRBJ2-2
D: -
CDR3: CASSGGGPPRAGELFF
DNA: TGTGCCAGCAGCGGAGGGGGGCCTCCTAGGGCCGGGGAGCTGTTTTTT

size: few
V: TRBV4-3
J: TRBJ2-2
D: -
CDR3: CASSQGAGTGELFF
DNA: TGCGCCAGCAGCCAAGGGGCAGGCACCGGGGAGCTGTTTTTT

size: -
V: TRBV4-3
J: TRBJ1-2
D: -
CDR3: CASSQTLGGIYGYTF
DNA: TGCGCCAGCAGCCAAACCCTGGGCGGCATCTATGGCTACACCTTC

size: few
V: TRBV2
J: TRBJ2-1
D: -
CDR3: CASSVGGGVNEQFF
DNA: TGTGCCAGCAGTGTCGGGGGCGGGGTCAATGAGCAGTTCTTC